The entry below describes one T cell receptor beta chain. Authors' methods: Estimated nucleated cell counts came from reference gene primer amplification. Data came from immunoSEQ multiplex PCR; TCRdb stores just in-frame clones and leaves some out. That table is the source of V, J and clone size, and D and trimming were worked out from the DNA. The sample shows roughly 100,000 clones, about 83% of them seen only once. This CDR3 has 14 residues. From germline, CDR1 is MDHEN and CDR2 SYDVKM. V gave up 4 bases and J gave up 3 bases, with 12 bases separating them. The sample comes from a study of blood T cell repertoires in COVID-19. At the level of the study: Spain, Italy and the United States supplied samples that represented acute and convalescent COVID-19. The analysed material was cDNA or gDNA that came from T cells, B-cell-depleted T cells, or PBMCs.

The receptor was isolated from a human donor in a cohort sampled during active COVID-19. This sequence joins TRBV28 and TRBJ1-1, with D perhaps matching TRBD1 (6 bases). Material for sequencing was peripheral blood. CDR3 in DNA: TGTGCCAGCAGTTACGGACAGTGGGACACTGAAGCTTTCTTT. It codes for CASSYGQWDTEAFF.